The 10 T cell receptor beta chains given below trace back to one sample, sequenced in a study of long-term antiretroviral therapy in people with HIV. Run at survey level, the immunoSEQ assay was version v3.0. Here immunoSEQ multiplex PCR was the method, and the copy in TCRdb shows in-frame clones only, minus some. The sample includes some 22,000 clones, around 86% seen only once; the top ten take 23%. Sequenced material: unsorted PBMCs, taken 0.4 years after starting antiretroviral therapy. Receptors were obtained from a middle-aged man with HIV.

The rearrangement links TRBV6-5 to TRBJ2-7; TRBD1 matches 8 bases. In germline, CDR1 is MNHEY, CDR2 SVGAGI. CDR3 length: 13 amino acids. J gave up 3 bases and V 6 bases, and 4 bases lay outside the gene matches. Written as DNA, the CDR3 is TGTGCCAGCAGGCCGACAGGGGTCTACGAGCAGTACTTC. Encoded protein: CASRPTGVYEQYF.

The chain has TRBV4-1 and TRBJ2-3, with D tentatively TRBD2 (5 bases). This CDR3 has 14 amino acids. The ends were cut back, 2 bases at V and 0 bases at J, with 6 bases in the middle. Germline CDR1 reads MGHRA; CDR2 reads YSYEKL. The CDR3 sequence is CASSQTGSTDTQYF. Written as DNA, the CDR3 is TGCGCCAGCAGCCAAACGGGGAGCACAGATACGCAGTATTTT.

J is TRBJ1-1 and V is TRBV29-1; D not certain. Trimming stripped 4 bases from V and 0 bases from J, with 15 bases between. Per the germline V gene, CDR1 is SQVTM and CDR2 is ANQGSEA. The CDR3 loop spans 15 amino acids. As DNA, the CDR3 is TGCAGCGTTGTTCCCTCCCCGACAATGAACACTGAAGCTTTCTTT. Protein: CSVVPSPTMNTEAFF.

The chain combines TRBV6-5 with TRBJ2-7, with TRBD2 as a possible D gene (6 bases). The CDR3 extends over 11 amino acids. Trimming cost V 5 bases and J 6 bases, with 8 bases left between them. Germline CDR1 reads MNHEY; CDR2 reads SVGAGI. The CDR3 reads CASSKGGEQYF. CDR3 sequence (DNA): TGTGCCAGCAGTAAGGGAGGCGAGCAGTACTTC.

J is TRBJ1-2 and V is TRBV5-1; D is ambiguous. The CDR3 is 17 residues long. Per the germline V gene, CDR1 is SGHRS and CDR2 is YFSETQ. Trimming took off 0 bases at V and 2 bases at J, with 17 bases between the two ends. CDR3 bases: TGCGCCAGCAGCTTGGCAAGTTCTCCGGGCTCCAACTATGGCTACACCTTC. It encodes CASSLASSPGSNYGYTF.

The rearrangement uses TRBV7-2 and TRBJ2-3, with a possible D match to TRBD1 (5 bases). The germline V and J ends were trimmed by 1 base and 7 bases, with 9 bases remaining between them. CDR3 length: 13 amino acids. Germline CDR1 SGHTA, CDR2 FQGNSA. The CDR3 loop is CASSLDRPNTQYF. The CDR3 DNA follows: TGTGCCAGCAGCTTAGACAGGCCGAATACGCAGTATTTT.

This chain uses TRBV5-4 with TRBJ1-6, with D perhaps matching TRBD1 (6 bases). The CDR3 loop spans 15 amino acids. With 5 bases removed from V and 3 bases from J, the gap between germline ends came to 12 bases. CDR1 SGHNT and CDR2 YYREEE come from the germline V gene (reference sequence). The CDR3 region is CASRPQGNYNSPLHF. In nucleotides, the CDR3 is TGTGCCAGCAGACCCCAGGGGAACTATAATTCACCCCTCCACTTT.

The V and J genes are TRBV5-4 and TRBJ2-5; 8 positions match TRBD1. The ends lost 0 bases at V and 4 bases at J; junction bases unmatched: 8. In germline, CDR1 is SGHNT, CDR2 YYREEE (reference sequence). CDR3 length: 16 residues. The chain's CDR3 is CASSLGVGRGPETQYF. The CDR3 DNA follows: TGTGCCAGCAGCTTGGGGGTGGGCAGGGGGCCAGAGACCCAGTACTTC.

This clone was counted a few times. The chain couples TRBV6-5 to TRBJ1-4; 8 nucleotides agree with TRBD1. J lost 6 bases, V lost 2 bases, and 2 bases had no gene match. Per germline, CDR1 MNHEY and CDR2 SVGAGI. This CDR3 region has 14 residues. CDR3 loop: CASSYGQGDEKLFF. Here the CDR3 DNA reads TGTGCCAGCAGTTACGGACAGGGCGATGAAAAACTGTTTTTT.

The J gene is TRBJ2-2, the V gene TRBV9; D may be TRBD1 or TRBD2 (6 bases each). The CDR3 consists of 14 residues. The germline V gene has CDR1 SGDLS and CDR2 YYNGEE. Trimming shortened V by 0 bases and J by 6 bases, and 9 bases separated the two germline ends. CDR3 residues: CASSVEGGSGELFF. CDR3 bases: TGTGCCAGCAGCGTAGAGGGGGGTTCCGGGGAGCTGTTTTTT.